A single sample is the source of the 27 T cell receptor beta chains below, sequenced in a study of cytomegalovirus exposure and HLA in healthy donors. Use of 60 Vbeta and 13 Jbeta primers characterized the PCR. Profiled with immunoSEQ multiplex PCR; TCRdb holds only in-frame clones, not every one. The repertoire includes some 110,000 clones, 70% to 85% of them detected once, and around 5% sits in the top ten. Input material: PBMCs. These receptors all stem from a woman younger than 35 in good health and CMV-seropositive.

The rearrangement uses TRBV7-9 and TRBJ1-2, with D hard to call. V lost 1 base and J lost 6, with 9 bases in between. The CDR3 sequence is 13 residues long. Germline V gene lookup returns CDR1 SEHNR and CDR2 FQNEAQ (reference sequence). The CDR3 nucleotides read TGTGCCAGCAGCTTAGACGGTACCGATGGCTACACCTTC. Protein sequence: CASSLDGTDGYTF.

The chain uses TRBV28 and TRBJ2-7; D is unclear. V lost 10 bases, J lost 3 bases, and 13 bases lay in between. CDR3 length: 12 amino acids. From germline, CDR1 is MDHEN and CDR2 SYDVKM. The CDR3 nucleotides read TGTGCCACCCGGGTCTCACACTACGAGCAGTACTTC. Its translation is CATRVSHYEQYF.

The V call is TRBV6-5, the J call TRBJ2-7, with 9 bases fitting TRBD1. This CDR3 region has 15 residues. The trim removed 1 base at V and 2 bases at J, leaving 3 bases unmatched. Germline V lookup: CDR1 MNHEY, CDR2 SVGAGI. The CDR3 nucleotides read TGTGCCAGCAGTTACTACAGGGGGCCGACCTACGAGCAGTACTTC. Protein sequence: CASSYYRGPTYEQYF.

This chain connects TRBV13 to TRBJ1-1; D is unclear. The CDR3 loop spans 14 amino acids. Per germline, CDR1 PRHDT and CDR2 FYEKMQ (reference sequence). Trimming removed 3 bases at V and 4 bases at J, with 12 bases between. The CDR3 spells CASSFRPRGTEAFF. In DNA, the CDR3 is TGTGCCAGCAGCTTTAGGCCTCGGGGCACTGAAGCTTTCTTT. Full variable domain (outside the CDR3, taken from reference TRBV13 and TRBJ1-1): AAGVIQSPRHLIKEKRETATLKCYPIPRHDTVYWYQQGPGQDPQFLISFYEKMQSDKGSIPDRFSAQQFSDYHSELNMSSLELGDSALYFCASSFRPRGTEAFFGQGTRLTVV.

The rearrangement joins TRBV5-6 to TRBJ2-5; D possibly corresponds to TRBD1 (6 bases). The V end was cut by 0 bases, the J end by 1 base, with 13 bases between. The CDR3 totals 16 residues. The V gene's germline CDR1 is SGHDT and CDR2 YYEEEE. The CDR3 sequence: CASSLAGRTVQETQYF. For the CDR3, the DNA is TGTGCCAGCAGCTTGGCGGGGCGGACAGTCCAAGAGACCCAGTACTTC.

V and J are TRBV7-2 and TRBJ2-5, with 14 bases that match TRBD2. V trimming: 3 bases; J trimming: 5 bases; junction bases outside the gene matches: 2. Germline CDR1 SGHTA, CDR2 FQGNSA. The CDR3 contains 15 residues. The CDR3 sequence: CASSFGTSGSETQYF. The CDR3 region has the DNA TGTGCCAGCAGCTTCGGGACTAGCGGGAGTGAGACCCAGTACTTC.

This clone was counted only a few times. This chain links TRBV15 with TRBJ1-6, with unresolved D. Germline CDR1 is LNHNV and CDR2 is YYDKDF (reference sequence). There are 13 residues in the CDR3. Trimming pared 0 bases from V and 7 bases from J, leaving 4 bases between. This chain's CDR3 is CATSRDGNSPLHF. The DNA of the CDR3 is TGTGCCACCAGCAGAGACGGGAATTCACCCCTCCACTTT.

This clone was observed a few times. The chain recombines TRBV19 with TRBJ1-1; D remains ambiguous. The germline V gene has CDR1 LNHDA and CDR2 SQIVND (reference sequence). The CDR3 contains 12 residues. Trimming pared 3 bases from V and 3 bases from J, leaving 5 bases between. CDR3 residues: CASSIGHTEAFF. The CDR3 coding sequence is TGTGCCAGTAGTATCGGTCACACTGAAGCTTTCTTT.

This clone was picked up a small number of times. This chain links TRBV5-8 with TRBJ1-5, with D unclear. The V gene lost 4 bases and the J gene lost 1 base, with 9 bases spanning the gap. CDR1 is SGHTS and CDR2 is YDEGEE in the germline V gene. The CDR3 covers 14 residues. The CDR3 bases are TGTGCCAGCAGCAAACGGGAGAGCAATCAGCCCCAGCATTTT. This encodes CASSKRESNQPQHF.

The chain employs TRBV6-1 and TRBJ2-1; possibly TRBD2 for D (5 bases). Trimming cost V 5 bases and J 10 bases, with 18 bases left between them. Germline assignment: CDR1 MNHNS and CDR2 SASEGT. The CDR3 has 14 residues. In DNA form, the CDR3 reads TGTGCCAGCAGTACAACCCGGACTGCAATGGAGCAGTTCTTC. It specifies CASSTTRTAMEQFF.

V gene TRBV5-1 combines with J gene TRBJ2-7; 9 bases agree with TRBD1. The CDR3 extends over 15 amino acids. V trimming: 2 bases; J trimming: 5 bases; junction bases outside the gene matches: 8. The germline V gene has CDR1 SGHRS and CDR2 YFSETQ. CDR3 protein: CASSFGQGSSNEQYF. Here the CDR3 DNA reads TGCGCCAGCAGCTTTGGACAGGGGAGTAGCAACGAGCAGTACTTC.

The chain couples TRBV19 to TRBJ1-5; D is uncertain. Germline CDR1 LNHDA, CDR2 SQIVND (reference sequence). The CDR3 loop spans 16 amino acids. The V end lost 5 bases, the J end lost 2 bases, and 16 bases lay between the germline ends. In DNA, the CDR3 is TGTGCCAGTAGTTTCAGTCTTCAATCCCGCAATCAGCCCCAGCATTTT. It codes for CASSFSLQSRNQPQHF.

The chain couples TRBV5-5 to TRBJ1-1; the D is unclear. Germline V gene data show CDR1 as SGHKS and CDR2 as YYEKEE (reference sequence). The ends were cut back, 4 bases at V and 8 bases at J, with 12 bases in the middle. This CDR3 spans 12 amino acids. The CDR3 is CASSPLQTEAFF. The DNA of the CDR3 is TGTGCCAGCAGCCCTTTACAGACCGAAGCTTTCTTT.

The chain carries TRBV2 and TRBJ2-5, with 12 bases fitting TRBD2. CDR3 length equals 20 residues. Losses at the gene ends were 5 bases for V and 5 bases for J; bases not matched to a gene: 21. CDR1 SNHLY and CDR2 FYNNEI come from the germline V gene. The CDR3 DNA reads TGTGCCAGCAGTCCCGGACTAGCGGGACTTTCCCTGGGAGGCTGGGAGACCCAGTACTTC. Translating gives CASSPGLAGLSLGGWETQYF.

The chain couples TRBV5-1 to TRBJ2-7; TRBD2 matches 11 bases. V was clipped by 3 bases and J by 5 bases; unmatched bases: 13. The CDR3 spans 17 residues. Germline values: CDR1 SGHRS, CDR2 YFSETQ. The CDR3 sequence is CASSSGLRTSGSDEQYF. The CDR3 bases are TGCGCCAGCAGCTCTGGTTTAAGAACTAGCGGGAGTGACGAGCAGTACTTC.

As to this clone: A junction end diverges from the germline sequence, so it may reflect a read error. V gene TRBV28 combines with J gene TRBJ2-4; a weak D match, TRBD2 (6 bases). The CDR3 consists of 12 residues. From germline, CDR1 is MDHEN and CDR2 SYDVKM. Written as DNA, the CDR3 is TGTGCCAGCAGTTTGCCCCCCGCGGGACCCTCCTTC. It codes for CASSLPPAGPSF.

The genes are TRBV30 and TRBJ1-6; 7 nucleotides align to TRBD1. V shed 4 bases, J shed 9 bases, and the junction held 9 bases outside the gene matches. Looked up from germline, CDR1 is GTSNPN and CDR2 is SVGIG (reference sequence). This CDR3 spans 14 amino acids. The chain's CDR3 is CAWIRGGAGSPLHF. The DNA for the CDR3 is TGTGCCTGGATTCGAGGGGGCGCGGGTTCACCCCTCCACTTT.

This chain joins TRBV5-3 and TRBJ1-1; TRBD1 aligns across 7 bases. TRBV5-3 is classed as an ORF, of uncertain function. The ends lost 4 bases at V and 10 bases at J; junction bases unmatched: 16. The CDR3 runs 15 residues. In DNA form, the CDR3 reads TGTGCCAGAAGCCCAGGGGGAATGAACACTGATGGAGCTTTCTTT. This encodes CARSPGGMNTDGAFF.

The chain is built from TRBV5-4 and TRBJ1-2; D remains unclear. The CDR3 contains 14 residues. Trimming took off 4 bases at V and 3 bases at J, with 13 bases between the two ends. CDR1 is SGHNT, CDR2 YYREEE, per germline (reference sequence). The CDR3 is CASSPRVKDYGYTF. CDR3 nucleotides: TGTGCCAGCAGCCCCCGGGTTAAGGACTATGGCTACACCTTC.

The chain employs TRBV19 and TRBJ1-5; no definite D call. Trimming stripped 7 bases from V and 7 bases from J, with 11 bases between. The CDR3 is 12 amino acids. Germline loops: CDR1 LNHDA, CDR2 SQIVND (reference sequence). CDR3 residues: CASTTERQPQHF. DNA for the CDR3: TGTGCCAGTACGACGGAGAGGCAGCCCCAGCATTTT. Full variable domain (missing parts from reference TRBV19 and TRBJ1-5): DGGITQSPKYLFRKEGQNVTLSCEQNLNHDAMYWYRQDPGQGLRLIYYSQIVNDFQKGDIAEGYSVSREKKESFPLTVTSAQKNPTAFYLCASTTERQPQHFGDGTRLSIL.

V is TRBV5-4 and J is TRBJ2-3; 7 bases are shared with TRBD2. Trimming took 5 bases from V and 5 from J; bases not matched to a gene: 8. The CDR3 totals 14 residues. CDR1 SGHNT and CDR2 YYREEE come from the germline V gene (reference sequence). CDR3 protein: CASRPWGEGDTQYF. The CDR3, as DNA: TGTGCCAGCAGGCCATGGGGGGAGGGAGATACGCAGTATTTT.

This sequence joins TRBV28 and TRBJ2-7, with D tentatively TRBD1 (6 bases). Looked up from germline, CDR1 is MDHEN and CDR2 is SYDVKM. V lost 1 base and J 3 bases, leaving 10 bases between the germline ends. The CDR3 extends over 14 amino acids. CDR3 protein: CASSLLFRGYEQYF. The CDR3 nucleotides are TGTGCCAGCAGTTTATTATTCAGGGGCTACGAGCAGTACTTC.

The J gene is TRBJ1-4, the V gene TRBV9, with TRBD1 matching over 8 bases. Germline V gene sequence: CDR1 SGDLS, CDR2 YYNGEE. The V and J ends lost 3 bases and 8 bases, in that order; junction bases with no gene match: 9. This CDR3 is built from 15 residues. In DNA form, the CDR3 reads TGTGCCAGCAGCGAAGGACAGGGCGGTGGAGAAAAACTGTTTTTT. It codes for CASSEGQGGGEKLFF.

The chain recombines TRBV5-1 with TRBJ1-2; D is ambiguous. Germline loops: CDR1 SGHRS, CDR2 YFSETQ. The ends were cut back, 0 bases at V and 0 bases at J, with 6 bases in the middle. The CDR3 length is 14 residues. The CDR3 sequence is CASSLGGTNYGYTF. Written as DNA, the CDR3 is TGCGCCAGCAGCTTGGGAGGGACTAACTATGGCTACACCTTC.

The genes are TRBV5-6 and TRBJ2-7, with 9 bases aligning to TRBD2. Germline CDR1 reads SGHDT; CDR2 reads YYEEEE. V lost 3 bases and J lost 2; bases outside the gene matches: 6. The CDR3 consists of 15 residues. The CDR3 protein is CASSYGTSRPYEQYF. The DNA of the CDR3 is TGTGCCAGCAGCTACGGGACTAGCCGTCCCTACGAGCAGTACTTC.

J is TRBJ2-2 and V is TRBV10-3; 12 bases agree with TRBD1. Germline lookup yields CDR1 ENHRY and CDR2 SYGVKD. The CDR3 runs 15 residues. With 4 bases clipped from V and 5 bases from J, the junction kept 2 bases outside the gene matches. The CDR3 is CAISGGQGATGELFF. CDR3 in DNA: TGTGCCATCAGTGGGGGACAGGGGGCAACCGGGGAGCTGTTTTTT.

The chain recombines TRBV6-6 with TRBJ1-4; 10 bases agree with TRBD1. CDR1 is MNHNY, CDR2 SVGAGI, per germline (reference sequence). V was pared by 5 bases and J by 5 bases, with 8 bases of the junction left unmatched. The CDR3 runs to 16 residues. In DNA, the CDR3 is TGTGCCAGCAGTCTACGTGGACAGGGGGGAAATGAAAAACTGTTTTTT. Its protein is CASSLRGQGGNEKLFF.